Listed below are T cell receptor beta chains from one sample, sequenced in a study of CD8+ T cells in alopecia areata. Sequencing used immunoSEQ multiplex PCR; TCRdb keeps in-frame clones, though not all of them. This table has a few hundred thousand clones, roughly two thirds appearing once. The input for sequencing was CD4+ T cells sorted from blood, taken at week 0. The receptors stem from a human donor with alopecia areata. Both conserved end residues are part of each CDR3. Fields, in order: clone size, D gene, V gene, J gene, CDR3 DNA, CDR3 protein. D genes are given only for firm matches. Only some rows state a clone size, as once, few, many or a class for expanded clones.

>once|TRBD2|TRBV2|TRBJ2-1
TGTGCCAGCAGTGGGACTAGCGGGGGGTCCCTCTCCTACAATGAGCAGTTCTTC
CASSGTSGGSLSYNEQFF
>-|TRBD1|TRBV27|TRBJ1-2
TGTGCCAGCAGGACATACAGGGGACTGGACTATGGCTACACCTTC
CASRTYRGLDYGYTF
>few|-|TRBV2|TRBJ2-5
TGTGCCAGCAGTGAAGGGCGCAGTTCCCCGGAGACCCAGTACTTC
CASSEGRSSPETQYF
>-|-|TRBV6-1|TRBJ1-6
TGTGCCAGCCGGGTGGGATCCCTGCCCCTCCACTTT
CASRVGSLPLHF
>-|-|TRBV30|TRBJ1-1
TGTGCCTGGAGGTCCGTCGGGGTCGGCATGAACACTGAAGCTTTCTTT
CAWRSVGVGMNTEAFF
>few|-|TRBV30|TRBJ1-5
TGTGCCTGGAGTAGGGGGGCCAATCAGCCCCAGCATTTT
CAWSRGANQPQHF
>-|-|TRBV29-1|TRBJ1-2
TGCAGCGCCGCCGGGGTCCGGGGCTATGGCTACACCTTC
CSAAGVRGYGYTF
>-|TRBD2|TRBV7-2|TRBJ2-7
TGTGCCAGCAGCTTAGGGCTAGCGGGGGTCCACTCCTACGAGCAGTACTTC
CASSLGLAGVHSYEQYF
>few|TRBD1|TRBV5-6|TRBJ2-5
TGTGCCAGCAGCTCCACAGGGGGCGGTGAGACCCAGTACTTC
CASSSTGGGETQYF
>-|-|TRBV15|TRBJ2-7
TGTGCCACCGCCGACAGGACCCTACGCCAGTACTTC
CATADRTLRQYF
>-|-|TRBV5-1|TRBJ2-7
TGCGCCAGCAGCTTGGCCTTAGGGGTTTCCTACGAGCAGTACTTC
CASSLALGVSYEQYF
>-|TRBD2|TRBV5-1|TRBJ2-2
TGCGCCAGCAGCTTGGACGGACTAGCGGCGAACACCGGGGAGCTGTTTTTT
CASSLDGLAANTGELFF
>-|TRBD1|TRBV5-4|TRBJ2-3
TGTGCCAGCAGCCCCGGGACAGGAGGTAACACAGATACGCAGTATTTT
CASSPGTGGNTDTQYF
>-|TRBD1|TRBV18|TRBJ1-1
TGTGCCAGCTCACTGACAGGGATGAACACTGAAGCTTTCTTT
CASSLTGMNTEAFF